This T cell receptor (beta chain) originates from a study of control samples from healthy donors and cancer patients. Trimming pared 10 bases from V and 8 bases from J, leaving 12 bases between. This CDR3 spans 11 amino acids. Germline CDR1 reads KGHDR; CDR2 reads SFDVKD. The data were produced by immunoSEQ multiplex PCR, yet TCRdb's version contains in-frame clones alone and is incomplete. The sample has about 120,000 clones; roughly 88% are singletons. This TCR derives from a man aged 40-49 years in good health. V is TRBV24-1 and J is TRBJ2-3; D could derive from TRBD1 or TRBD2 (5 bases each). The specimen was blood. This CDR3 is CATGRGGTQYF. The CDR3 DNA sequence: TGTGCCACGGGCCGGGGCGGTACGCAGTATTTT.